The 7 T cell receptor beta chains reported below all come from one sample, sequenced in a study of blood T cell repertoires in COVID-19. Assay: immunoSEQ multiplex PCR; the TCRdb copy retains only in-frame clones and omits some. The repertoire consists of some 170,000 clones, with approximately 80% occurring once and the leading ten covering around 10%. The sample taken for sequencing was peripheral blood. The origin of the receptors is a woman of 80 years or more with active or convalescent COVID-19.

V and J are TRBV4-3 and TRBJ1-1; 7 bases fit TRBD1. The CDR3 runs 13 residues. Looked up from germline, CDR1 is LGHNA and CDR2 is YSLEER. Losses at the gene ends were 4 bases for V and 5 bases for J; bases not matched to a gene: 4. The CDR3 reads CASSRTGETEAFF. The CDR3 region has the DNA TGCGCCAGCAGCCGAACAGGGGAAACTGAAGCTTTCTTT.

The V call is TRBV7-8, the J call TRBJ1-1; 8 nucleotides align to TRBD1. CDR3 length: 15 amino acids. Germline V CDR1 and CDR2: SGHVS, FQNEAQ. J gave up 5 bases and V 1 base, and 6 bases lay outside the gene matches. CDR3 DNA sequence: TGTGCCAGCAGCTTAGGGACAGGGACGAAAACTGAAGCTTTCTTT. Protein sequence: CASSLGTGTKTEAFF.

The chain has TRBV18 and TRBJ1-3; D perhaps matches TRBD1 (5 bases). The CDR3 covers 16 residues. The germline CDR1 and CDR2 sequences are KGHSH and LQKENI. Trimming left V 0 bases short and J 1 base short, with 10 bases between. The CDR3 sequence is CASSPPKGPSGNTIYF. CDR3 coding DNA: TGTGCCAGCTCACCACCGAAGGGGCCATCTGGAAACACCATATATTTT.

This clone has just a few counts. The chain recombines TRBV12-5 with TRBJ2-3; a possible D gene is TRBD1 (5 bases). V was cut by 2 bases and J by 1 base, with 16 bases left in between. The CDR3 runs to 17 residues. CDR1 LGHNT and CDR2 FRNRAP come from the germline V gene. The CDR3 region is CASGLRQTPPGTDTQYF. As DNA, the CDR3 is TGTGCTAGTGGTTTGCGACAGACACCACCGGGCACAGATACGCAGTATTTT.

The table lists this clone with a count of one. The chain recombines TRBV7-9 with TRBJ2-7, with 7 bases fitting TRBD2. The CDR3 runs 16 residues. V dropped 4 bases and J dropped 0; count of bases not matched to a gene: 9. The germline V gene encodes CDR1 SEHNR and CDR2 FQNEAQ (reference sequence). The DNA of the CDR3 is TGTGCCAGCAGCTCCAGCATAGCGGGCTTCTCCTACGAGCAGTACTTC. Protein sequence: CASSSSIAGFSYEQYF.

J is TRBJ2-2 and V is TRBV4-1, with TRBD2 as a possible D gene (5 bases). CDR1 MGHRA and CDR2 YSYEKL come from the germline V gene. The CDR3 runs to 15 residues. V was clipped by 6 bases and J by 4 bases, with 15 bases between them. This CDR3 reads CASSFQIGVTGELFF. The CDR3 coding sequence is TGCGCCAGCAGTTTTCAAATCGGGGTCACCGGGGAGCTGTTTTTT.

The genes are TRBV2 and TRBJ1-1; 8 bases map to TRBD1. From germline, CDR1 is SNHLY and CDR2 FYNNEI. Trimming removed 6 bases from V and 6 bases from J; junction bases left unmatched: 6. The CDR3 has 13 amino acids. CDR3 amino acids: CASRAGQGAEAFF. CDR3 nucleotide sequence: TGTGCCAGCAGGGCCGGACAGGGAGCTGAAGCTTTCTTT.